This T cell receptor (beta chain) is from a study of shared clonotypes between healthy human individuals. Sequenced by immunoSEQ multiplex PCR; TCRdb stores in-frame clones only, minus some. The repertoire holds about 600,000 clones, roughly 79% seen once, with around 11% in the top ten. The CDR3 spans 13 residues. Germline values: CDR1 SGHNT, CDR2 YYREEE (reference sequence). Trimming pared 0 bases from V and 4 bases from J, leaving 4 bases between. The sequencing input was PBMCs. J is TRBJ2-2 and V is TRBV5-4; D call uncertain. The TCR sequence derives from a woman aged 40-49 years in good health. Some clones in this sample may be carry-over from other donors' samples. The CDR3 DNA reads as TGTGCCAGCAGCTTGGACTTCACCGGGGAGCTGTTTTTT. The encoded protein is CASSLDFTGELFF.